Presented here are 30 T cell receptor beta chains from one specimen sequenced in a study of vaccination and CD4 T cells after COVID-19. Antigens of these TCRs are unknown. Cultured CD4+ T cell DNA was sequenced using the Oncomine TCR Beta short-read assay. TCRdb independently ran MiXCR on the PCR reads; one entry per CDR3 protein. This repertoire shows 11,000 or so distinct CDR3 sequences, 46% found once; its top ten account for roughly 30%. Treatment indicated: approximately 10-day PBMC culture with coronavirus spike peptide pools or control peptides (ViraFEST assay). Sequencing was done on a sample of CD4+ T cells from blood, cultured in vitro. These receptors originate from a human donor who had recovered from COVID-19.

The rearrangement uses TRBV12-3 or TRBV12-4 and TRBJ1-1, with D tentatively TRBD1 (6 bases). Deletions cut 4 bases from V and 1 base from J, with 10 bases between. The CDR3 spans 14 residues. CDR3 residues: CASSSRGGNTEAFF. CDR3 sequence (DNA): TGTGCCAGCAGTTCCAGGGGAGGGAACACTGAAGCTTTCTTT.

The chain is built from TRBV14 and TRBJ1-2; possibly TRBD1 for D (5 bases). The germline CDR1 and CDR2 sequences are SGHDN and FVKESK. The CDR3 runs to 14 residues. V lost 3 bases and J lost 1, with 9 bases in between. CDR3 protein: CASSQQGFNYGYTF. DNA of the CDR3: TGTGCCAGCAGCCAGCAGGGTTTTAACTATGGCTACACCTTC.

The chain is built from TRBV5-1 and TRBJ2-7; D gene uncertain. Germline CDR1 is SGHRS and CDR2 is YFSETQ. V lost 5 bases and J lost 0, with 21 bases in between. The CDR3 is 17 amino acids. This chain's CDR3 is CASRVGSQLRSSYEQYF. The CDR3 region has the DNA TGCGCCAGCAGAGTGGGTTCGCAACTTAGAAGCTCCTACGAGCAGTACTTC.

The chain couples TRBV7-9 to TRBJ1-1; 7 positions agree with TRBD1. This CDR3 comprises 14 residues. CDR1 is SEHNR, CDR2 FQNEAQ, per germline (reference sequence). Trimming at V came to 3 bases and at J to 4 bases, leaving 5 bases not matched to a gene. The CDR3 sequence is CASSFQGEGTEAFF. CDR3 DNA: TGTGCCAGCAGCTTTCAGGGGGAGGGCACTGAAGCTTTCTTT.

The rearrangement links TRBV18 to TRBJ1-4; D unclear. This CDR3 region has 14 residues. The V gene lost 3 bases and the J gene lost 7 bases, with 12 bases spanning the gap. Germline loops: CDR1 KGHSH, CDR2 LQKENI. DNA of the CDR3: TGTGCCAGCTCACCGGACCAGTCAAGTGAAAAACTGTTTTTT. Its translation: CASSPDQSSEKLFF.

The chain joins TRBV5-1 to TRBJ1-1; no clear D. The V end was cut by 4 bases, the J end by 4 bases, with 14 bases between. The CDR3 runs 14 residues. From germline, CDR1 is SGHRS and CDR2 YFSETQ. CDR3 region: CASSPGRLGTEAFF. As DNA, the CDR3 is TGCGCCAGCAGCCCCGGCCGTCTGGGCACTGAAGCTTTCTTT.

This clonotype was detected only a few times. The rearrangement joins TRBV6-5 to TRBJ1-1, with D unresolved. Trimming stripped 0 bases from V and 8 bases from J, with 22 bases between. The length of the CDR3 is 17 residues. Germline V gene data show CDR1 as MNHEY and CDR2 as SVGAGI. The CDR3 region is CASSYSMLPGSLAEAFF. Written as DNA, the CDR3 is TGTGCCAGCAGTTACTCGATGCTCCCCGGGTCGCTAGCGGAAGCTTTCTTT.

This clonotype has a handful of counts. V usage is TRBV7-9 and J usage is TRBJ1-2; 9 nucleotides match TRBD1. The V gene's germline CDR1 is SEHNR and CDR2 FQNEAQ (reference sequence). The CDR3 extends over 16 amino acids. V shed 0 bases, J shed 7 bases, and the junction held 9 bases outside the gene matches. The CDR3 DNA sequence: TGTGCCAGCAGCTTAGCACAGGGGGCCGGAGGGGTTGGCTACACCTTC. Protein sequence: CASSLAQGAGGVGYTF.

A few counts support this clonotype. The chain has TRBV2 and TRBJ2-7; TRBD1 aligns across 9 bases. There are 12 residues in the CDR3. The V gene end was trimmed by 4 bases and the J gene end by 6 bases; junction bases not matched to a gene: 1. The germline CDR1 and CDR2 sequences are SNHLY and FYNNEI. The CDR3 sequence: CASSGTGVEQYF. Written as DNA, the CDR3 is TGTGCCAGCAGTGGGACAGGGGTCGAGCAGTACTTC. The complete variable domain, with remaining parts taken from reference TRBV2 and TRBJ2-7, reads EPEVTQTPSHQVTQMGQEVILRCVPISNHLYFYWYRQILGQKVEFLVSFYNNEISEKSEIFDDQFSVERPDGSNFTLKIRSTKLEDSAMYFCASSGTGVEQYFGPGTRLTVT.

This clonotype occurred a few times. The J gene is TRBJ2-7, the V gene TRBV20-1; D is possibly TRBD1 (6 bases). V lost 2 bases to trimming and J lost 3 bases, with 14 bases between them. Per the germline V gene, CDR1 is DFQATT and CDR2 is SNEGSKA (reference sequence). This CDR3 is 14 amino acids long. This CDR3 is CSARPPRDNYEQYF. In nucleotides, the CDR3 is TGCAGTGCTAGACCTCCCCGGGACAACTACGAGCAGTACTTC.

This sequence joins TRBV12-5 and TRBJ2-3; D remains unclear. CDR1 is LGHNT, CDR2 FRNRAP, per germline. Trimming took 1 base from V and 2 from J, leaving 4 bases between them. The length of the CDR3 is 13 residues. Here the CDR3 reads CASGLDTTDTQYF. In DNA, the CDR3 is TGTGCTAGTGGTTTGGACACCACAGATACGCAGTATTTT.

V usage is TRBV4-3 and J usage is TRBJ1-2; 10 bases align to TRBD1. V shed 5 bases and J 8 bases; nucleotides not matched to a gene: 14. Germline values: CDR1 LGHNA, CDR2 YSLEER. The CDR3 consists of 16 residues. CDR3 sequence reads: CASSGEIWDRGEGYTF. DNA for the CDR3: TGCGCCAGCAGCGGAGAGATATGGGACAGGGGTGAGGGCTACACCTTC.

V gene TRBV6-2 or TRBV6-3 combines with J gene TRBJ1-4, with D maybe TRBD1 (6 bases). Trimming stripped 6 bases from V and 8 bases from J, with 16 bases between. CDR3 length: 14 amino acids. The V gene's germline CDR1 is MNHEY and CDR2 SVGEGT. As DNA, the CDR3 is TGTGCCAGCAGCACCCACAGGGATGACGAAAAACTGTTTTTT. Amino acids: CASSTHRDDEKLFF.

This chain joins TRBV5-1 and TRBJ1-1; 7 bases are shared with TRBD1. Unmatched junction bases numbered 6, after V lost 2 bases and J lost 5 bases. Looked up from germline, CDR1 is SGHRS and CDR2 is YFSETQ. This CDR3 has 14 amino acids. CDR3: CASSLTGEGTEAFF. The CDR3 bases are TGCGCCAGCAGCTTAACAGGGGAAGGAACTGAAGCTTTCTTT.

The CDR3, as DNA: TGCGCCAGCAGTGGCGGGACAGGCAGCACAGATACGCAGTATTTT. Protein: CASSGGTGSTDTQYF. The chain carries TRBV10-1 and TRBJ2-3, with 8 bases that match TRBD1. Germline V CDR1 and CDR2: WNHNN, SYGVQD (reference sequence). The CDR3 extends over 15 amino acids. V shed 4 bases and J 0 bases; nucleotides not matched to a gene: 3.

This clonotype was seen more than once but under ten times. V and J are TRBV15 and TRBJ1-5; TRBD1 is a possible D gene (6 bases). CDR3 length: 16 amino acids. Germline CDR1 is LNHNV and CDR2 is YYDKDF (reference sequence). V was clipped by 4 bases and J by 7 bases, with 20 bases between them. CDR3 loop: CATSNSREGGRQPQHF. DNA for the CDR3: TGTGCCACCAGCAACTCACGGGAGGGGGGAAGGCAGCCCCAGCATTTT.

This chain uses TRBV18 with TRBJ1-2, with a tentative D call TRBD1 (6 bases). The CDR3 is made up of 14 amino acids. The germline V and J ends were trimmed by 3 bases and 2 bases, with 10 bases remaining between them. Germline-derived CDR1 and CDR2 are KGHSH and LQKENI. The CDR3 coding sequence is TGTGCCAGCTCACCGGGGGGCTCCAACTATGGCTACACCTTC. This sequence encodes CASSPGGSNYGYTF.

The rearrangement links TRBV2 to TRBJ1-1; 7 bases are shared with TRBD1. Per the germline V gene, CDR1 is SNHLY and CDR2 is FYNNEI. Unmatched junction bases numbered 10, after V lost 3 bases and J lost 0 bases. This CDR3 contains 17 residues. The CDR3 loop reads CASSEGTLGQMNTEAFF. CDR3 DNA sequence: TGTGCCAGCAGTGAGGGAACCCTGGGACAGATGAACACTGAAGCTTTCTTT.

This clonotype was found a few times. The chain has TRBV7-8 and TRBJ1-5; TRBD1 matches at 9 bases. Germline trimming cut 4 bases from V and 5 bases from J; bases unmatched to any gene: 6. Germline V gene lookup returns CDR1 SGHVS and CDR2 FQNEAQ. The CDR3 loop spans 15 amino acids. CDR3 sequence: CASSSEDRGYQPQHF. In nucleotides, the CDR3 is TGTGCCAGCAGCTCAGAGGACAGGGGATATCAGCCCCAGCATTTT.

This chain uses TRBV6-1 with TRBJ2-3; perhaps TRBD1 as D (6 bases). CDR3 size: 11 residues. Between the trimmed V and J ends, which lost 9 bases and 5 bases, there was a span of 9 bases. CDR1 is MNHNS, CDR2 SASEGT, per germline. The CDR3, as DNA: TGTGCCAGTCTACAGGGAGATACGCAGTATTTT. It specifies CASLQGDTQYF.

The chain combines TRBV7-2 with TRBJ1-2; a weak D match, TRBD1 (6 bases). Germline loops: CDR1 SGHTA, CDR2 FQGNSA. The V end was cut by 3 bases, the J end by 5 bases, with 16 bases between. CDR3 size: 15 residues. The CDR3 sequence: CASSFGTYQLYGYTF. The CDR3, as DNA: TGTGCCAGCAGCTTTGGGACATACCAACTATATGGCTACACCTTC.

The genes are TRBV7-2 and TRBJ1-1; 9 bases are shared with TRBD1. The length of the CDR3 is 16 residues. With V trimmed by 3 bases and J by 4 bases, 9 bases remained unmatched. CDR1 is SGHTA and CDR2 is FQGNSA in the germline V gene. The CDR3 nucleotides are TGTGCCAGCAGCTTGGGCACCGACAGGGGGGCCACTGAAGCTTTCTTT. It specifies CASSLGTDRGATEAFF.

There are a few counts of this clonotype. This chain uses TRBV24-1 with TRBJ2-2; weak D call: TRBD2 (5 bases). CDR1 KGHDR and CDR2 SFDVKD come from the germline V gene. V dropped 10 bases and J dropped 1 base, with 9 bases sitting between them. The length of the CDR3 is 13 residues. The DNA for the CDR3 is TGTGCCACGGAGGAAGGGAACACCGGGGAGCTGTTTTTT. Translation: CATEEGNTGELFF.

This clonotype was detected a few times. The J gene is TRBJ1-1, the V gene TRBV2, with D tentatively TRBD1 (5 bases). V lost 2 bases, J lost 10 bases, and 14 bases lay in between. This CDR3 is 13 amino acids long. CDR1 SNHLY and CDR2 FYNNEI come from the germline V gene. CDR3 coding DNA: TGTGCCAGCAGTGAACGACCGGGGAGGGGAGCTTTCTTT. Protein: CASSERPGRGAFF.

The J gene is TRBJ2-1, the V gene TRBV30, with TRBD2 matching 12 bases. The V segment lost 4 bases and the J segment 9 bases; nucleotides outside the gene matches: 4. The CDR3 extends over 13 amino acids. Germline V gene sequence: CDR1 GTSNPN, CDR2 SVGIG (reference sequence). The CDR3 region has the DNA TGTGCCTGGAAGCTAGCGGGGGGGCGTGAGCAGTTCTTC. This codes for CAWKLAGGREQFF.

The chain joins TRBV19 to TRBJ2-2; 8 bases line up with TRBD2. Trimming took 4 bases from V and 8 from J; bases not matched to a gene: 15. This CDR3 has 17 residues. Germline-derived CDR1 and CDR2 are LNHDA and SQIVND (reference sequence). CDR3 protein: CASSRPPGLGVIGELFF. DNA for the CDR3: TGTGCCAGTAGTAGGCCCCCGGGACTAGGTGTTATTGGGGAGCTGTTTTTT.

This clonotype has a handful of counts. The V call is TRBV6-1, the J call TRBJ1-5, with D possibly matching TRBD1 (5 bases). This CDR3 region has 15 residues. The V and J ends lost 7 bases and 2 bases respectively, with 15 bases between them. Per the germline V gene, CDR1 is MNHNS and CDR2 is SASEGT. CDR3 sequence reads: CASISRAAGNQPQHF. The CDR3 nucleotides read TGTGCCAGCATCTCCAGGGCGGCGGGCAATCAGCCCCAGCATTTT.

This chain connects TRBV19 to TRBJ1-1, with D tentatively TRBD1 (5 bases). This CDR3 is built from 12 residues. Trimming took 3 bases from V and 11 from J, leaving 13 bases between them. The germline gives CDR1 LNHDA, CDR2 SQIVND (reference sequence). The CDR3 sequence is CASSMYQGGAFF. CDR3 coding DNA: TGTGCCAGTAGTATGTACCAGGGAGGCGCTTTCTTT.

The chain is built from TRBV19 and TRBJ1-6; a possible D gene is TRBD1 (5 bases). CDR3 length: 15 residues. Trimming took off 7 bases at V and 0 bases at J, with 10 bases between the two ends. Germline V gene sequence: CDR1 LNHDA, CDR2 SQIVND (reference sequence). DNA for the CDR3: TGTGCCAGTATGGAGGGGAGCTCCTATAATTCACCCCTCCACTTT. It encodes CASMEGSSYNSPLHF.

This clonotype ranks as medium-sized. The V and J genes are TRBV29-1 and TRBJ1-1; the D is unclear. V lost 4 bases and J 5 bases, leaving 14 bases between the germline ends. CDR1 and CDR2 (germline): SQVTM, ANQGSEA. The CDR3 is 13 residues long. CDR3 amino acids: CSVGSYLWTEAFF. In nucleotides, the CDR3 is TGCAGCGTTGGAAGCTACCTGTGGACTGAAGCTTTCTTT. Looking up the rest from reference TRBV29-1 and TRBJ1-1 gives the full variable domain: SAVISQKPSRDICQRGTSLTIQCQVDSQVTMMFWYRQQPGQSLTLIATANQGSEATYESGFVIDKFPISRPNLTFSTLTVSNMSPEDSSIYLCSVGSYLWTEAFFGQGTRLTVV.